This T cell receptor beta chain emerged from a study of PD-L1 blockade in urothelial cancer. As for the study in general: Men with urothelial cancer arising in the bladder made up most of the 29 patients. Patients' histories included 0 to 3 prior chemotherapy regimens. Timepoints chosen for blood analysis were 3 weeks (second dose) and 6 weeks after treatment start. T cells were recovered from blood samples at a median of around 150,000.

After removal of 6 bases from V and 2 bases from J, the junction contained 6 bases not matched to a gene. The CDR3 is 14 residues long. Germline CDR1 reads SGHRS; CDR2 reads YFSETQ. Sequenced by immunoSEQ multiplex PCR; TCRdb stores in-frame clones only, minus some. The sample records just over 20,000 clones, approximately 86% being singletons. The TCR comes from a man aged 50-60 years with urothelial cancer. Sequenced material: PBMCs, taken around atezolizumab (anti-PD-L1) treatment. The chain recombines TRBV5-1 with TRBJ2-7; 9 bases are shared with TRBD1. The CDR3 bases are TGCGCCAGCAAAGAAGGGACAGGGACCTACGAGCAGTACTTC. As protein: CASKEGTGTYEQYF.